This TCR beta chain was retrieved from a study of T cell responses to AZD1222 COVID-19 vaccine. V was clipped by 3 bases and J by 6 bases; unmatched bases: 4. The germline V gene encodes CDR1 MNHNS and CDR2 SASEGT. The CDR3 is made up of 15 amino acids. Findings of the study overall: Baseline seropositivity characterized only a handful of AZD1222 recipients. Donor demographics were predominantly white British with a female majority; clonal diversity may be underestimated. At 160-218 and 743-854, vaccine-associated CD4 TCRs were dominant, and they spanned spike. No repertoire was sampled before or during the peak T cell response, only after it.

Libraries were prepared by immunoSEQ multiplex PCR; TCRdb keeps only in-frame clonotypes and omits some of them. The sample lists some 120,000 clones, 88% occurring once. A remark on this clone: Its specificity is unknown.

Sequenced material: peripheral blood, taken on day 0 of AZD1222 vaccination. The clonotype originates from an adult in good health. The V and J genes are TRBV6-1 and TRBJ2-3; TRBD1 matches at 12 bases. The CDR3: CASSDRDRGRDTQYF. The CDR3 DNA follows: TGTGCCAGCAGTGACCGGGACAGGGGGCGGGATACGCAGTATTTT.